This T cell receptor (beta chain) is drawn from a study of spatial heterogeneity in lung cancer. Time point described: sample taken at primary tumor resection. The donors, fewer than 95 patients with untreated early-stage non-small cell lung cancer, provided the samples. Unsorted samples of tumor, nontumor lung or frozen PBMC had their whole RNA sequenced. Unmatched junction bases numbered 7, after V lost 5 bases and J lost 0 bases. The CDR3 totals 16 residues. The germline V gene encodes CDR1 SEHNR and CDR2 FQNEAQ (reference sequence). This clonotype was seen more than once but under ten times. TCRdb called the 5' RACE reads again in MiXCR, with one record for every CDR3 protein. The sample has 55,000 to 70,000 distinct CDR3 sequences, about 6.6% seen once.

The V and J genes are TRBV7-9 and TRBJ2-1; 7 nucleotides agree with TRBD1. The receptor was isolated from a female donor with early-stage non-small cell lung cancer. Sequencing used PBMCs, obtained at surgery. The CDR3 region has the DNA TGTGCCAGCAGCCAGTGGACAGGCGGCTCCTACAATGAGCAGTTCTTC. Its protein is CASSQWTGGSYNEQFF.